This note documents a single T cell receptor beta chain sequence. Using its own MiXCR run on the PCR reads, TCRdb lists one record per CDR3 protein. The sample lists 460,000 or so distinct CDR3 sequences, over 20% occurring once. This record comes from a study of molecular identifiers for immune sequencing clone quantification. Germline assignment: CDR1 MNHEY and CDR2 SVGEGT. The V and J ends lost 7 bases and 2 bases, in that order; junction bases with no gene match: 4. The length of the CDR3 is 14 residues. Material: naive CD8+ T cells from blood, with Jurkat cell RNA spiked in. Subset: FACS-sorted CD8+CD4-CCR7+CD45RA+ naive T cells. The clonotype comes from a human donor in good health. Some libraries in this study had Jurkat cell RNA spiked in. J is TRBJ2-1 and V is TRBV6-2 or TRBV6-3; 8 nucleotides match TRBD2. The CDR3: CASTSGGAYNEQFF. In DNA, the CDR3 is TGTGCCAGCACGTCCGGGGGGGCCTACAATGAGCAGTTCTTC.